This entry is about one T cell receptor (beta chain). These data are taken from a study of blood T cell repertoires in COVID-19. Germline CDR1 reads SGDLS; CDR2 reads YYNGEE. CDR3 size: 15 residues. Trimming shortened V by 0 bases and J by 5 bases, and 12 bases separated the two germline ends. Assay: immunoSEQ multiplex PCR; the TCRdb copy retains only in-frame clones and omits some. The table has approximately 240,000 clones, around 85% seen once. Sequencing was done on a sample of peripheral blood. The receptor was isolated from a middle-aged woman with active or convalescent COVID-19. The rearrangement joins TRBV9 to TRBJ1-5; tentative D call: TRBD1 (5 bases). CDR3 sequence reads: CASSVGATADQPQHF. CDR3 coding DNA: TGTGCCAGCAGCGTAGGGGCGACAGCAGATCAGCCCCAGCATTTT. Combining the CDR3 with reference TRBV9 and TRBJ1-5 gives the whole variable domain DSGVTQTPKHLITATGQRVTLRCSPRSGDLSVYWYQQSLDQGLQFLIQYYNGEERAKGNILERFSAQQFPDLHSELNLSSLELGDSALYFCASSVGATADQPQHFGDGTRLSIL.